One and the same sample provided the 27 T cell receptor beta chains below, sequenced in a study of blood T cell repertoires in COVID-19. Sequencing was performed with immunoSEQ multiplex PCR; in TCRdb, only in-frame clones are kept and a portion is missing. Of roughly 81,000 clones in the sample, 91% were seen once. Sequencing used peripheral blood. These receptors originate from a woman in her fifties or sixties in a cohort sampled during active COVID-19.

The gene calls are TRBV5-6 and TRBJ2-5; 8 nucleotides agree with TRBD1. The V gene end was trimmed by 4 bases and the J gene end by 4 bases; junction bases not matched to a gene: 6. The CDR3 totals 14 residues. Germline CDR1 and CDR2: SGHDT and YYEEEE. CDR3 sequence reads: CASSLRQGSETQYF. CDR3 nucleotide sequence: TGTGCCAGCAGCCTCCGACAGGGGTCAGAGACCCAGTACTTC.

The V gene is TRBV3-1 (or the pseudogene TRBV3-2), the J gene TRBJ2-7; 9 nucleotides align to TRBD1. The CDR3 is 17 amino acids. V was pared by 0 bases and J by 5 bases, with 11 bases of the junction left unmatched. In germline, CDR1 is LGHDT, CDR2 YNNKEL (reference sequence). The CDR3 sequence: CASSQDSPGTGIDEQYF. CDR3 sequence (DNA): TGTGCCAGCAGCCAAGATAGTCCCGGGACAGGGATCGACGAGCAGTACTTC.

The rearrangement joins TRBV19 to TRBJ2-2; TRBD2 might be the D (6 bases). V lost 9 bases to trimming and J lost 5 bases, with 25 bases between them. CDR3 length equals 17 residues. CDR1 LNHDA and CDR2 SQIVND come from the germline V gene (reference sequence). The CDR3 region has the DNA TGTGCCAGCCAACCCTTATGGGACGGGGCGGGGACCGGGGAGCTGTTTTTT. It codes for CASQPLWDGAGTGELFF.

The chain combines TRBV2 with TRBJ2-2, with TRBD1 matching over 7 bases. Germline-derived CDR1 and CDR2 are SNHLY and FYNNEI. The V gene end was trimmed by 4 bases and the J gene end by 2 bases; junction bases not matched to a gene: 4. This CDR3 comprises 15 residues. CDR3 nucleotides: TGTGCCAGCAGTGTGGACAGGACCAACACCGGGGAGCTGTTTTTT. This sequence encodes CASSVDRTNTGELFF.

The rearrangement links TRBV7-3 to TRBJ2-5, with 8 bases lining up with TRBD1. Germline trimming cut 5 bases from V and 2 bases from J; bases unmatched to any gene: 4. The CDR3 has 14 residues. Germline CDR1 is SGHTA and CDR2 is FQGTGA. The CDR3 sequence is CASSPDRGQETQYF. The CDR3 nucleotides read TGTGCCAGCAGCCCCGACAGGGGACAAGAGACCCAGTACTTC.

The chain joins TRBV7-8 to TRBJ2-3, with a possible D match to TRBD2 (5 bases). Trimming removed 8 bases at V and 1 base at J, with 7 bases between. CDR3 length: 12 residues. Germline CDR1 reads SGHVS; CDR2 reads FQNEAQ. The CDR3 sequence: CASGRRTDTQYF. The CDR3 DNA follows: TGTGCCAGCGGGAGACGCACAGATACGCAGTATTTT.

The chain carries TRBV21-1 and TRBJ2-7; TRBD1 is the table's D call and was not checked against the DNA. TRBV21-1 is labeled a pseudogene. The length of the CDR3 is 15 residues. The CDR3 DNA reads TGTGCCAGCAGCAAAGATACAGGGGGCTCCTACGAGCAGTACTTC. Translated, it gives CASSKDTGGSYEQYF.

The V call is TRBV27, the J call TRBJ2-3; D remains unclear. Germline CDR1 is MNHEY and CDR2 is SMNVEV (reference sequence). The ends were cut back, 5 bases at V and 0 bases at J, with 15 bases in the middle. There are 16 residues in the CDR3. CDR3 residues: CASSNLGPTSTDTQYF. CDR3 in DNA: TGTGCCAGCAGTAACTTGGGCCCTACTAGCACAGATACGCAGTATTTT.

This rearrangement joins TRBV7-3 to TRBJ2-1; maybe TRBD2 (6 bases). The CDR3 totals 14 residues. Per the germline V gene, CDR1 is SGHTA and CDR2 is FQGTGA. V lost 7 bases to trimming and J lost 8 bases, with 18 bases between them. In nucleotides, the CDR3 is TGTGCCAGCAAACGACTAGTCGGGTCCCATGAGCAGTTCTTC. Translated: CASKRLVGSHEQFF. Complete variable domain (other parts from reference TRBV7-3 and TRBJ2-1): GAGVSQTPSNKVTEKGKYVELRCDPISGHTALYWYRQSLGQGPEFLIYFQGTGAADDSGLPNDRFFAVRPEGSVSTLKIQRTERGDSAVYLCASKRLVGSHEQFFGPGTRLTVL.

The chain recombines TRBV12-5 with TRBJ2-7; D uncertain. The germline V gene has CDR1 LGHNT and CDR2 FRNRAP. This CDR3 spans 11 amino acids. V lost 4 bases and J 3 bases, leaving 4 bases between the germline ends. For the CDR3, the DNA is TGTGCTAGTGGTTCCCTCTACGAGCAGTACTTC. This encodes CASGSLYEQYF.

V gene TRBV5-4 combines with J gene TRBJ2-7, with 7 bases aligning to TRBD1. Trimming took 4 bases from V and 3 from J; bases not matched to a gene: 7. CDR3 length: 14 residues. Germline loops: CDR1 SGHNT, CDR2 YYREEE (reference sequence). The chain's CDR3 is CASSPGTADYEQYF. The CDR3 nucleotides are TGTGCCAGCAGCCCCGGGACAGCCGACTACGAGCAGTACTTC.

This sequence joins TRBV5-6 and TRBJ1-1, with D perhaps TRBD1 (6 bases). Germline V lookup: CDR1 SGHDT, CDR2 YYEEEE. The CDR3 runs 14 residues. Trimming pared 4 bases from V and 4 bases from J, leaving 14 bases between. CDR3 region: CASSPIQGATEAFF. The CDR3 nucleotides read TGTGCCAGCAGCCCAATACAGGGAGCCACTGAAGCTTTCTTT.

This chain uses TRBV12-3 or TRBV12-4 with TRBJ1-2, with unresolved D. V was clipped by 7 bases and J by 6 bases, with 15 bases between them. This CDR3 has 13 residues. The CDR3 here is CASTPHNQDGYTF. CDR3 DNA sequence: TGTGCCAGCACCCCGCACAACCAAGATGGCTACACCTTC.

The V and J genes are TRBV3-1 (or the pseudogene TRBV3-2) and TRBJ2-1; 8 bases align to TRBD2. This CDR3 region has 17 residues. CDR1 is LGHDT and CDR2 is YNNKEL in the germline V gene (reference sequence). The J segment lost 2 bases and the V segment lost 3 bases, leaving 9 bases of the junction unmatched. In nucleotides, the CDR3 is TGTGCCAGCAGCCAGCATCAGGCGGGGGGAACCTACAATGAGCAGTTCTTC. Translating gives CASSQHQAGGTYNEQFF.

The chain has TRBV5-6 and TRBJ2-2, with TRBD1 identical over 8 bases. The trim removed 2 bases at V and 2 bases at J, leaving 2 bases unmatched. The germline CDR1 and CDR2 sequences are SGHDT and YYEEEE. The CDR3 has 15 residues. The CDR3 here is CASSFGQGNTGELFF. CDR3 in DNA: TGTGCCAGCAGCTTCGGACAGGGTAACACCGGGGAGCTGTTTTTT. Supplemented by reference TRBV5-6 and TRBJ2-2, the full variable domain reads DAGVTQSPTHLIKTRGQQVTLRCSPKSGHDTVSWYQQALGQGPQFIFQYYEEEERQRGNFPDRFSGHQFPNYSSELNVNALLLGDSALYLCASSFGQGNTGELFFGEGSRLTVL.

The CDR3 DNA reads TGTGCCAGCAGCTTAGTTGGCAGGCACTATGGCTACACCTTC. Translating it yields CASSLVGRHYGYTF. The chain couples TRBV7-8 to TRBJ1-2; D gene uncertain. CDR3 size: 14 residues. The germline V and J ends were trimmed by 1 base and 3 bases, with 9 bases remaining between them. Germline CDR1 and CDR2: SGHVS and FQNEAQ.

CDR3 in amino acids: CASSLAGTGMEKLFF. CDR3 sequence (DNA): TGCGCCAGCAGCCTTGCCGGGACAGGGATGGAAAAACTGTTTTTT. J is TRBJ1-4 and V is TRBV5-1; the match to TRBD1 covers 9 bases. J lost 8 bases, V lost 4 bases, and 9 bases had no gene match. The length of the CDR3 is 15 residues. Germline assignment: CDR1 SGHRS and CDR2 YFSETQ. The full variable domain, with the rest looked up from reference TRBV5-1 and TRBJ1-4, is KAGVTQTPRYLIKTRGQQVTLSCSPISGHRSVSWYQQTPGQGLQFLFEYFSETQRNKGNFPGRFSGRQFSNSRSEMNVSTLELGDSALYLCASSLAGTGMEKLFFGSGTQLSVL.

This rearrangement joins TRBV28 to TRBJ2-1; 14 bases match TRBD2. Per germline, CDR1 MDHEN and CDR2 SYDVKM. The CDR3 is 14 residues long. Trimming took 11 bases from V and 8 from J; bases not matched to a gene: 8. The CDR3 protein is CAGGTSGRGYEQFF. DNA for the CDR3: TGTGCCGGGGGGACTAGCGGGAGAGGCTATGAGCAGTTCTTC.

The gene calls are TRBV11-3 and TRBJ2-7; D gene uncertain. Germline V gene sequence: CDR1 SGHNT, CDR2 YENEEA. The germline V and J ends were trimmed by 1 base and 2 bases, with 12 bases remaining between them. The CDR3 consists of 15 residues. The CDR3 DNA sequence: TGTGCCAGCAGCTTAGGTGATGGGCCTCCCTACGAGCAGTACTTC. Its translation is CASSLGDGPPYEQYF. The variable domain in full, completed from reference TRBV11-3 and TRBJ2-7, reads EAGVVQSPRYKIIEKKQPVAFWCNPISGHNTLYWYLQNLGQGPELLIRYENEEAVDDSQLPKDRFSAERLKGVDSTLKIQPAELGDSAVYLCASSLGDGPPYEQYFGPGTRLTVT.

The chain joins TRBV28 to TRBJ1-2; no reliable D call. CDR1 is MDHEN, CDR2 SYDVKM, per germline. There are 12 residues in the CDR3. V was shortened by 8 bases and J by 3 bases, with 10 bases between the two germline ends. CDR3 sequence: CASGFGDYGYTF. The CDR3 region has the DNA TGTGCCAGCGGCTTCGGGGACTATGGCTACACCTTC.

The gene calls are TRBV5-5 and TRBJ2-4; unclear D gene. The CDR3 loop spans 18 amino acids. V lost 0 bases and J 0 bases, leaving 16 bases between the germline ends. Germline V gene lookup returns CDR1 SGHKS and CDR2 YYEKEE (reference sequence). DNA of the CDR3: TGTGCCAGCAGCTTGGAGGTCGGAGAAGGCCGAGCCAAAAACATTCAGTACTTC. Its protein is CASSLEVGEGRAKNIQYF.

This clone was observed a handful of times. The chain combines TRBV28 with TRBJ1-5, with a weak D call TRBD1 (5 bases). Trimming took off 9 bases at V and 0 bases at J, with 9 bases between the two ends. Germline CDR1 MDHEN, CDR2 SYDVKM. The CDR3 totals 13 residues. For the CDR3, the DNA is TGTGCCAGTCAGACAGATAGCAATCAGCCCCAGCATTTT. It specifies CASQTDSNQPQHF.

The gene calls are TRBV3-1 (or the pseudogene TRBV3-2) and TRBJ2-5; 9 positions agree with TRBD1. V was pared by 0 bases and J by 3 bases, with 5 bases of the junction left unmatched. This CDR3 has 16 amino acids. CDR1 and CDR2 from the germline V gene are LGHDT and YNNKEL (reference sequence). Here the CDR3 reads CASSQDGQGWKETQYF. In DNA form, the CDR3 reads TGTGCCAGCAGCCAAGATGGACAGGGGTGGAAAGAGACCCAGTACTTC.

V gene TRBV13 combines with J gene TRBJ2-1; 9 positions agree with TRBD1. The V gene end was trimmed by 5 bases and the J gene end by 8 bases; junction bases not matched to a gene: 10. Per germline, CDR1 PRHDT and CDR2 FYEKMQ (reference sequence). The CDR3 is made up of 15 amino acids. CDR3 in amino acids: CASSENRGRVHEQFF. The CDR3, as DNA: TGTGCCAGCAGCGAAAACAGGGGGCGAGTCCATGAGCAGTTCTTC.

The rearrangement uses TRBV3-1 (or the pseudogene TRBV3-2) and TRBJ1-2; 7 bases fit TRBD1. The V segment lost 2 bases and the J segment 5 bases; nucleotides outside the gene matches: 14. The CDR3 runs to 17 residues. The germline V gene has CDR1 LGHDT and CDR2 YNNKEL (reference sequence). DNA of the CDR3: TGTGCCAGCAGCCAATGGAGGACAGGCCGCGGGGGGTATGGCTACACCTTC. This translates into CASSQWRTGRGGYGYTF.

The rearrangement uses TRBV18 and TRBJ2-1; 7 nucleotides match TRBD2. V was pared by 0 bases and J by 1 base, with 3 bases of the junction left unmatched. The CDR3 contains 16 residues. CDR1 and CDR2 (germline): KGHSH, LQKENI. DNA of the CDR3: TGTGCCAGCTCACCACCGGTCGGGAGGTCCTACAATGAGCAGTTCTTC. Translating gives CASSPPVGRSYNEQFF.

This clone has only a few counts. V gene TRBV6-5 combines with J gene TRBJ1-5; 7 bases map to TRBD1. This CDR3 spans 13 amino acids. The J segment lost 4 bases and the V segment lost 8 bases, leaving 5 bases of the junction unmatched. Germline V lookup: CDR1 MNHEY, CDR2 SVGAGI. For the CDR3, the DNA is TGTGCCAGCTCGGGACAGCAAAATCAGCCCCAGCATTTT. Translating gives CASSGQQNQPQHF.